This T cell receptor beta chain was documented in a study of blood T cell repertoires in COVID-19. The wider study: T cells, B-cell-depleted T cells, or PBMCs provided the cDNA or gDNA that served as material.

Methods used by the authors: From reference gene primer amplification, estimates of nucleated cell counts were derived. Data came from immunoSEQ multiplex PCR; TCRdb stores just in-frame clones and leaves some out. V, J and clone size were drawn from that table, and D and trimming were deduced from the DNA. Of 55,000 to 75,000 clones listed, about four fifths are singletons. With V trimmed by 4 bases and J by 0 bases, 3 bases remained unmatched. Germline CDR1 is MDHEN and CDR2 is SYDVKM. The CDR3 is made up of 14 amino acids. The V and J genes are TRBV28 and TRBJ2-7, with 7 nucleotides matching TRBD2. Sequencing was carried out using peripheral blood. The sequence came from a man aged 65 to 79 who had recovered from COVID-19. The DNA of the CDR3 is TGTGCCAGCAGTTCGGGACTACCCTCCTACGAGCAGTACTTC. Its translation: CASSSGLPSYEQYF.